One and the same sample provided the 5 T cell receptor beta chains below, sequenced in a study of T cells in Graves' hyperthyroidism and ophthalmopathy. There were TCR beta CDR3 regions amplified from RNA transcripts. TCR CDR3 regions were first amplified by RT-PCR with HTBI primers. From the multiplex PCR reads, TCRdb called clonotypes with MiXCR, one entry per CDR3 protein. This table has around 570,000 distinct CDR3 sequences, approximately 20% appearing once. Sequenced input: blood. Receptors were obtained from a man aged 35-49 years with Graves' ophthalmopathy.

This clonotype was counted only a few times. The rearrangement joins TRBV3-1 to TRBJ1-3, with no clear D. The CDR3 is 15 residues long. Germline CDR1 and CDR2: LGHDT and YNNKEL (reference sequence). Trimming left V 0 bases short and J 2 bases short, with 8 bases between. The CDR3 DNA is TGTGCCAGCAGCCAAGATTGGGCGGCTGGAAACACCATATATTTT. Translation: CASSQDWAAGNTIYF.

The rearrangement joins TRBV20-1 to TRBJ1-1, with D tentatively TRBD1 (5 bases). This CDR3 region has 14 residues. Germline-derived CDR1 and CDR2 are DFQATT and SNEGSKA (reference sequence). Deletions cut 5 bases from V and 0 bases from J, with 13 bases between. The CDR3 sequence: CSAGPPGLNTEAFF. The CDR3 DNA follows: TGCAGTGCTGGCCCCCCGGGGCTGAACACTGAAGCTTTCTTT.

The table lists this clonotype with a few counts. The CDR3 sequence: CASSPQGGREQYF. In nucleotides, the CDR3 is TGCGCCAGCAGCCCGCAAGGCGGCCGCGAGCAGTACTTC. The chain combines TRBV5-1 with TRBJ2-7; no clear D. CDR3 length equals 13 residues. Germline loops: CDR1 SGHRS, CDR2 YFSETQ. Trimming took off 4 bases at V and 6 bases at J, with 14 bases between the two ends.

As for this clonotype: Relative to the germline gene, one junction end is altered; a read error may explain this. The chain recombines TRBV11-2 with TRBJ2-1, with TRBD1 as a possible D gene (6 bases). Germline values: CDR1 SGHAT, CDR2 FQNNGV. This CDR3 is built from 15 residues. The CDR3 reads CASSEARGIYNEQFF. The DNA for the CDR3 is TGCGCCAGCAGTGAAGCCAGGGGAATCTACAATGAGCAGTTCTTC.

This clonotype showed up just a few times. The chain uses TRBV6-2 or TRBV6-3 and TRBJ2-1; TRBD1 is a possible D gene (5 bases). V was clipped by 4 bases and J by 9 bases, with 7 bases between them. Germline V gene sequence: CDR1 MNHEY, CDR2 SVGEGT. The CDR3 has 11 residues. This CDR3 reads CASSSDSEQFF. The CDR3 DNA reads TGTGCCAGCAGTTCCGACAGTGAGCAGTTCTTC.